A single sample gave rise to the 6 T cell receptor beta chains below, sequenced in a study of shared clonotypes between healthy human individuals. Method: immunoSEQ multiplex PCR; TCRdb's copy keeps in-frame clones and lacks some. Of 640,000 or so clones listed, roughly 70% are singletons. Source material: memory CD4+ T cells sorted from blood. This sample's subset: CD45RA-negative fraction. All receptors come from a woman under 40 in good health.

CDR3 region: CASSVADQRQGEGFF. The CDR3 region has the DNA TGTGCCAGCAGCGTAGCGGACCAAAGACAGGGCGAGGGTTTCTTT. The gene calls are TRBV9 and TRBJ1-1; 7 bases map to TRBD1. The CDR3 is made up of 15 amino acids. Germline CDR1 and CDR2: SGDLS and YYNGEE. The V gene end was trimmed by 0 bases and the J gene end by 13 bases; junction bases not matched to a gene: 15. Full variable domain (rest looked up from reference TRBV9 and TRBJ1-1): DSGVTQTPKHLITATGQRVTLRCSPRSGDLSVYWYQQSLDQGLQFLIQYYNGEERAKGNILERFSAQQFPDLHSELNLSSLELGDSALYFCASSVADQRQGEGFFGQGTRLTVV.

In nucleotides, the CDR3 is TGTGCCAGCAACACGGGAGTGGCCACCGGGGAGCTGTTTTTT. Its translation: CASNTGVATGELFF. The V gene is TRBV9, the J gene TRBJ2-2, with a tentative D call TRBD2 (6 bases). V lost 6 bases to trimming and J lost 4 bases, with 13 bases between them. CDR3 length: 14 residues. The germline V gene has CDR1 SGDLS and CDR2 YYNGEE.

This clone was recorded once. The rearrangement links TRBV4-1 to TRBJ1-5; no reliable D call. CDR1 MGHRA and CDR2 YSYEKL come from the germline V gene. The CDR3 contains 16 residues. Trimming cost V 0 bases and J 0 bases, with 9 bases left between them. The CDR3 here is CASSQDLSNSNQPQHF. The CDR3 region has the DNA TGCGCCAGCAGCCAAGATCTCAGTAATAGCAATCAGCCCCAGCATTTT.

The J gene is TRBJ2-7, the V gene TRBV6-5; 8 bases are shared with TRBD1. J lost 2 bases, V lost 7 bases, and 10 bases had no gene match. The germline V gene encodes CDR1 MNHEY and CDR2 SVGAGI. The CDR3 loop spans 15 amino acids. CDR3 loop: CASTRRQGRTYEQYF. As DNA, the CDR3 is TGTGCCAGCACCCGAAGACAGGGGCGCACCTACGAGCAGTACTTC.

This sequence joins TRBV7-2 and TRBJ2-1; TRBD1 matches at 10 bases. Germline CDR1 SGHTA, CDR2 FQGNSA. This CDR3 comprises 15 residues. J gave up 9 bases and V 4 bases, and 9 bases lay outside the gene matches. The CDR3 sequence is CASSSPGQGSIEQFF. CDR3 bases: TGTGCCAGCAGCTCCCCGGGACAGGGGAGTATTGAGCAGTTCTTC.

The chain has TRBV4-1 and TRBJ1-4; no firm D call. Trimming took off 2 bases at V and 0 bases at J, with 13 bases between the two ends. The CDR3 contains 17 residues. Per the germline V gene, CDR1 is MGHRA and CDR2 is YSYEKL. The CDR3 bases are TGCGCCAGCAGCCAACGGAAGGCAGCAGCAACTAATGAAAAACTGTTTTTT. Its translation: CASSQRKAAATNEKLFF.